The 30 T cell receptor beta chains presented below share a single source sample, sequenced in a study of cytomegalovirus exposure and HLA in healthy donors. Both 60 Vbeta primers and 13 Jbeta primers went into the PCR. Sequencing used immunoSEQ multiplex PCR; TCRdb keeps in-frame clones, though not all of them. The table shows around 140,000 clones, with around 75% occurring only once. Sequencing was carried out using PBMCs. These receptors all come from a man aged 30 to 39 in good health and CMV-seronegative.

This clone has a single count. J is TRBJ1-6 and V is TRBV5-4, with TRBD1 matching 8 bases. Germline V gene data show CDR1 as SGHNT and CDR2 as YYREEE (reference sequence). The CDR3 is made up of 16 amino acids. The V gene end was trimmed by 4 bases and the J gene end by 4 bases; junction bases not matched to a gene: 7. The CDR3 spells CASSPGQGGYNSPLHF. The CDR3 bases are TGTGCCAGCAGCCCCGGACAGGGCGGGTATAATTCACCCCTCCACTTT.

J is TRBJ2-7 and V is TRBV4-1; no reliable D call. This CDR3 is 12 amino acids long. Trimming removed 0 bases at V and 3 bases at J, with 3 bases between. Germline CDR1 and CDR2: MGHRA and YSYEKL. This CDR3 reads CASSQDLYEQYF. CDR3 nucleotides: TGCGCCAGCAGCCAAGATCTCTACGAGCAGTACTTC.

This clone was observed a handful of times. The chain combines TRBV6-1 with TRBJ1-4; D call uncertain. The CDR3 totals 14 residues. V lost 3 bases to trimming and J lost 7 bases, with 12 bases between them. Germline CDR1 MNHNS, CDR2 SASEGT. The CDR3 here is CASSDNPRGEKLFF. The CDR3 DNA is TGTGCCAGCAGTGATAACCCGAGAGGTGAAAAACTGTTTTTT.

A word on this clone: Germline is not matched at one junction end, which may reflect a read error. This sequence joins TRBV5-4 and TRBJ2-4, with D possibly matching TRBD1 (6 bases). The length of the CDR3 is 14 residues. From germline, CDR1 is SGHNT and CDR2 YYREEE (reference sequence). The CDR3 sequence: CASTLGGGQNSQYF. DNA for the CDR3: TGTGCCAGCACCTTAGGGGGTGGGCAAAACAGTCAGTACTTC.

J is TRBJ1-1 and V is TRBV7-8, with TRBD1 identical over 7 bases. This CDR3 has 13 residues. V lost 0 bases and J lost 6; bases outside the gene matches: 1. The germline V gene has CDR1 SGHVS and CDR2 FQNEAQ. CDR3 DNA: TGTGCCAGCAGCTTAGCTACAGGGGCTGAAGCTTTCTTT. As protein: CASSLATGAEAFF.

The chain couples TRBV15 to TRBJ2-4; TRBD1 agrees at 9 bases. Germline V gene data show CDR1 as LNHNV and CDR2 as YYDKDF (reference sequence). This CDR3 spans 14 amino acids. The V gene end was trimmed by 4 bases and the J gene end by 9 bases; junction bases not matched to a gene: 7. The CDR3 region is CATSNGEDRGIQYF. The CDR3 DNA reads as TGTGCCACCAGCAATGGTGAGGACAGGGGCATTCAGTACTTC.

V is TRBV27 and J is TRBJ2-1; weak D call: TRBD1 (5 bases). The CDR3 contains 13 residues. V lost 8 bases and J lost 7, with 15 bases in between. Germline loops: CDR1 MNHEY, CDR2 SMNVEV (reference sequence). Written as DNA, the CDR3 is TGTGCCAGCCGGGCAGGGTGGCGGAATGAGCAGTTCTTC. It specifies CASRAGWRNEQFF.

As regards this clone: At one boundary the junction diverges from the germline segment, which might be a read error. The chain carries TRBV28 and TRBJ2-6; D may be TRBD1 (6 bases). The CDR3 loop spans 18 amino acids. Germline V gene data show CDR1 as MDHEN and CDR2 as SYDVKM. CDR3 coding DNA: TGTGCCAGCACCTCGGCAGGGGCCCCTATCACTGGGGCCAACGGCCTGACTTTC. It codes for CASTSAGAPITGANGLTF.

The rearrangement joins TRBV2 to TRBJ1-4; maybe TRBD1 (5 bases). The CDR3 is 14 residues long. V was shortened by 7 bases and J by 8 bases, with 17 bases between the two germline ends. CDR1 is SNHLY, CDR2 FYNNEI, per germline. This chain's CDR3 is CASNMIGEGEKLFF. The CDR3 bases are TGTGCCAGCAATATGATAGGGGAAGGGGAAAAACTGTTTTTT.

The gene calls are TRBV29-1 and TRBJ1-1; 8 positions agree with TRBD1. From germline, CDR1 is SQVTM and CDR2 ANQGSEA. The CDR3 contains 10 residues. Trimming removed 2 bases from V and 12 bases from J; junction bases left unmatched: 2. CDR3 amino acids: CSVETGGTFF. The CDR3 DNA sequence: TGCAGCGTTGAAACAGGGGGGACTTTCTTT.

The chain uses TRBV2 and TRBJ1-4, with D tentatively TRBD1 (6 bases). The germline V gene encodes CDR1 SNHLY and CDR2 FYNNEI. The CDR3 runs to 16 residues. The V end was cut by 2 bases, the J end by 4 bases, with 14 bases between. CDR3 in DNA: TGTGCCAGCAGTGAATTCGGGACAAGGAATAATGAAAAACTGTTTTTT. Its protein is CASSEFGTRNNEKLFF.

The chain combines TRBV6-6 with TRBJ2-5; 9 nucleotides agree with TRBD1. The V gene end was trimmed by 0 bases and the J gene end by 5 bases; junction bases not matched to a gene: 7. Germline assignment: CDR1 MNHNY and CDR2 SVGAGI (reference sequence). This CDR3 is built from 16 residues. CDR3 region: CASSYSTGTGTETQYF. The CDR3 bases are TGTGCCAGCAGTTACTCGACTGGGACAGGGACGGAGACCCAGTACTTC.

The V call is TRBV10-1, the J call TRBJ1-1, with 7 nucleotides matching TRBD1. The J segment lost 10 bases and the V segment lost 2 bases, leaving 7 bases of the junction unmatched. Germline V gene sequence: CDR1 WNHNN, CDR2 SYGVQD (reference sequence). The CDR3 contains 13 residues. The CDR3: CASSERDSRTAFF. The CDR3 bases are TGCGCCAGCAGTGAGCGGGACAGCCGGACAGCTTTCTTT.

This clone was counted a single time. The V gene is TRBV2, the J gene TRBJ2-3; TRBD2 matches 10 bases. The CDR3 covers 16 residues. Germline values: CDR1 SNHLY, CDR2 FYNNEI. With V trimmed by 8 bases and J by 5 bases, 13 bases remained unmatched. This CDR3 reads CASPQGAGGPGDTQYF. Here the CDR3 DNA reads TGTGCCAGCCCCCAAGGAGCGGGAGGGCCAGGAGATACGCAGTATTTT.

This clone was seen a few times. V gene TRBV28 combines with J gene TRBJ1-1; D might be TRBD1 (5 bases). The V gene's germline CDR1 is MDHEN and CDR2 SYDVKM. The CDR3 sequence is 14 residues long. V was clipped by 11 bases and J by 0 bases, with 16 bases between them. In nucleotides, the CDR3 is TGTGCCGCCTTTCAGGACACTATGAACACTGAAGCTTTCTTT. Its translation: CAAFQDTMNTEAFF. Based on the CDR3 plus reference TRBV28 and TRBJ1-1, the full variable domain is DVKVTQSSRYLVKRTGEKVFLECVQDMDHENMFWYRQDPGLGLRLIYFSYDVKMKEKGDIPEGYSVSREKKERFSLILESASTNQTSMYLCAAFQDTMNTEAFFGQGTRLTVV.

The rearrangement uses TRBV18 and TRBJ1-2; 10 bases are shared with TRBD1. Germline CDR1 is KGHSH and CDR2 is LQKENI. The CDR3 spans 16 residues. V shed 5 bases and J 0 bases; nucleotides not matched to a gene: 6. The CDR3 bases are TGTGCCAGCTCATCCGGACAGGGGGTGACTAACTATGGCTACACCTTC. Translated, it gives CASSSGQGVTNYGYTF.

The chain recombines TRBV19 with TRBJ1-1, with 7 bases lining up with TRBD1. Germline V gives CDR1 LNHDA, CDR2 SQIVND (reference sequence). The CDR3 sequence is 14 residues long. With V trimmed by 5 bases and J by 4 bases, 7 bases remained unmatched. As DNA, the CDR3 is TGTGCCAGTAGTGCTGACAGGGACCGCACTGAAGCTTTCTTT. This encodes CASSADRDRTEAFF.

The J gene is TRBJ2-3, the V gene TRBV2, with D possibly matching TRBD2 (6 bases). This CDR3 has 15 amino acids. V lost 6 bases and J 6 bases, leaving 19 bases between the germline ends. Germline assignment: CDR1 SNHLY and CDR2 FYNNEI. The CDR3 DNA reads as TGTGCCAGCAGCACGGGGGTCACGCGGAGTGATACGCAGTATTTT. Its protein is CASSTGVTRSDTQYF.

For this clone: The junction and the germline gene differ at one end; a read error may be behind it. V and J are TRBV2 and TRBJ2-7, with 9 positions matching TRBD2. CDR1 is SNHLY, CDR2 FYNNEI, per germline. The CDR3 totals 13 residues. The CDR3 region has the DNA TGTGCCAGCAGCGAAGGGCCCGGGGGCGGGAGGGACTTC. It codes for CASSEGPGGGRDF.

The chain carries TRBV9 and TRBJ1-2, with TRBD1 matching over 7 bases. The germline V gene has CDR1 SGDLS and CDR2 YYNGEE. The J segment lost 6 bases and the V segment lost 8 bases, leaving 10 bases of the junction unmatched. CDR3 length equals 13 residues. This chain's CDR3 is CARPRRGHNGYTF. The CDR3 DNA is TGTGCCAGGCCCCGGAGGGGGCACAATGGCTACACCTTC.

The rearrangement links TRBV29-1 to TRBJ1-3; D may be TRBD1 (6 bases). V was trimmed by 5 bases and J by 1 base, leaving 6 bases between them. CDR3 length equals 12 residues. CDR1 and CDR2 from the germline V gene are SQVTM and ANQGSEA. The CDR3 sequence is CSVTGSGNTIYF. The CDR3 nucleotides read TGCAGCGTTACAGGGTCTGGAAACACCATATATTTT.

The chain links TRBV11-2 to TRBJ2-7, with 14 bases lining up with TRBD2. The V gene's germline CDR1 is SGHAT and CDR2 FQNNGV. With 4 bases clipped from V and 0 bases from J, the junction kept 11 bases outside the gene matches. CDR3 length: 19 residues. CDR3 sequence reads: CASSYVHGTSGGPSYEQYF. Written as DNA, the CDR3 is TGTGCCAGCAGCTACGTCCACGGGACTAGCGGGGGTCCCTCCTACGAGCAGTACTTC. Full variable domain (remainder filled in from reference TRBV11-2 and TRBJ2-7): EAGVAQSPRYKIIEKRQSVAFWCNPISGHATLYWYQQILGQGPKLLIQFQNNGVVDDSQLPKDRFSAERLKGVDSTLKIQPAKLEDSAVYLCASSYVHGTSGGPSYEQYFGPGTRLTVT.

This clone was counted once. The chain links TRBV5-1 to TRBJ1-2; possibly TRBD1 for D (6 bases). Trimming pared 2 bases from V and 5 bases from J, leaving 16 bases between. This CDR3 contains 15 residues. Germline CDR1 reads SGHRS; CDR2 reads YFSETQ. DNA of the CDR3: TGCGCCAGCAGCTTTGGAGAAGGGGGAAGTTATGGCTACACCTTC. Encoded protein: CASSFGEGGSYGYTF.

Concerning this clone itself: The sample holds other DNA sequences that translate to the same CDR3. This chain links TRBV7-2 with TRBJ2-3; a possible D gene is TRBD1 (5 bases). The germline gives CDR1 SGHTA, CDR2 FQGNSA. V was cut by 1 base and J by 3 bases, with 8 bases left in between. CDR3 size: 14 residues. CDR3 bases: TGTGCCAGCAGCTTAGGTCAGGGAACAGATACGCAGTATTTT. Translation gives CASSLGQGTDTQYF.

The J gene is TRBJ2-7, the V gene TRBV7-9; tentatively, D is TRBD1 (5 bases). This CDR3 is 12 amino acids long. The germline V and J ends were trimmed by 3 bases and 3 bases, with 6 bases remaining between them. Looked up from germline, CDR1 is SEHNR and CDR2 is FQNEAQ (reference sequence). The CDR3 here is CASSFDSYEQYF. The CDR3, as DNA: TGTGCCAGCAGCTTCGACAGCTACGAGCAGTACTTC.

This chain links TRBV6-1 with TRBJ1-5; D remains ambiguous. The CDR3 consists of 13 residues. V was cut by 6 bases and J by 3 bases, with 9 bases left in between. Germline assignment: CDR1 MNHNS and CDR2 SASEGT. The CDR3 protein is CASRRDNNQPQHF. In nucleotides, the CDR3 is TGTGCCAGCAGGAGGGATAACAATCAGCCCCAGCATTTT.

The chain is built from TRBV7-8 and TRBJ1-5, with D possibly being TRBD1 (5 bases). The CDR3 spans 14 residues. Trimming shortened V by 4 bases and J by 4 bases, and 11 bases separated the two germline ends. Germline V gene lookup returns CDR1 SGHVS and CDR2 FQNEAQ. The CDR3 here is CASSSGRQNQPQHF. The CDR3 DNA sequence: TGTGCCAGCAGCTCCGGCCGACAGAATCAGCCCCAGCATTTT.

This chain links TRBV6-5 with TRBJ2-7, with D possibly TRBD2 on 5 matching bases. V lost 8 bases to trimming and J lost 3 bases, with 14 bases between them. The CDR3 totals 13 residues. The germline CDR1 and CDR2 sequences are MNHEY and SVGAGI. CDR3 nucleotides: TGTGCCAGCCGGGGATCGGGATTCTACGAGCAGTACTTC. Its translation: CASRGSGFYEQYF.

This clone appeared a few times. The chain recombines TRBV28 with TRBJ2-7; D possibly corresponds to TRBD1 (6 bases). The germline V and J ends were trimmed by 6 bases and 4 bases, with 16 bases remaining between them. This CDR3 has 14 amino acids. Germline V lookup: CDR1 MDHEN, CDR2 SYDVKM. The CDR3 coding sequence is TGTGCCAGCAGGGTACTAACAGGGACGTACGAGCAGTACTTC. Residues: CASRVLTGTYEQYF.

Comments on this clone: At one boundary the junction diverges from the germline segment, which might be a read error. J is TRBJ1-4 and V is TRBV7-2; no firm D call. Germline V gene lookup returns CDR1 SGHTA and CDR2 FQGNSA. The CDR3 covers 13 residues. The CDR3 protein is CASSLALNGKLFF. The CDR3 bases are TGTGCCAGCAGCTTAGCCCTAAATGGAAAACTGTTTTTT. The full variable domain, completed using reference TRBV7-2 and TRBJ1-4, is GAGVSQSPSNKVTEKGKDVELRCDPISGHTALYWYRQSLGQGLEFLIYFQGNSAPDKSGLPSDRFSAERTGGSVSTLTIQRTQQEDSAVYLCASSLALNGKLFFGSGTQLSVL.